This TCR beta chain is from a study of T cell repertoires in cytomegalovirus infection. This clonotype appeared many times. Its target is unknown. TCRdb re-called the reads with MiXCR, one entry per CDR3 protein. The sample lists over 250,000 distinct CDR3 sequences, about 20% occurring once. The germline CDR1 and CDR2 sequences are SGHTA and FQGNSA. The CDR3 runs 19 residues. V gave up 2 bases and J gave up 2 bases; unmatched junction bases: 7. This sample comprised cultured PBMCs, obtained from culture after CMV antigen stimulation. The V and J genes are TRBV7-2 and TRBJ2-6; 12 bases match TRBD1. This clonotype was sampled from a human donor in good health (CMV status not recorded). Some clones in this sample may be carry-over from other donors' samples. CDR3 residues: CASSLRLGTGGAGANVLTF. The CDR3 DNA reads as TGTGCCAGCAGCTTACGGCTCGGGACAGGGGGCGCTGGGGCCAACGTCCTGACTTTC.